This paragraph reports one TCR beta chain. This record belongs to a study of technical replicates of blood from several donors. The germline gives CDR1 KGHSH, CDR2 LQKENI. V shed 3 bases and J 6 bases; nucleotides not matched to a gene: 1. The CDR3 is made up of 13 amino acids. TCRdb's copy holds only in-frame clones and misses some; the assay was immunoSEQ multiplex PCR. This table has fewer than 90,000 clones, 80% to 95% appearing once. The rearrangement uses TRBV18 and TRBJ2-1; TRBD2 aligns across 8 bases. The sample consisted of T cells isolated from PBMCs. The receptor's source is a human donor in good health. The CDR3 bases are TGTGCCAGCTCACCGACTAGCGCCAATGAGCAGTTCTTC. This sequence encodes CASSPTSANEQFF.